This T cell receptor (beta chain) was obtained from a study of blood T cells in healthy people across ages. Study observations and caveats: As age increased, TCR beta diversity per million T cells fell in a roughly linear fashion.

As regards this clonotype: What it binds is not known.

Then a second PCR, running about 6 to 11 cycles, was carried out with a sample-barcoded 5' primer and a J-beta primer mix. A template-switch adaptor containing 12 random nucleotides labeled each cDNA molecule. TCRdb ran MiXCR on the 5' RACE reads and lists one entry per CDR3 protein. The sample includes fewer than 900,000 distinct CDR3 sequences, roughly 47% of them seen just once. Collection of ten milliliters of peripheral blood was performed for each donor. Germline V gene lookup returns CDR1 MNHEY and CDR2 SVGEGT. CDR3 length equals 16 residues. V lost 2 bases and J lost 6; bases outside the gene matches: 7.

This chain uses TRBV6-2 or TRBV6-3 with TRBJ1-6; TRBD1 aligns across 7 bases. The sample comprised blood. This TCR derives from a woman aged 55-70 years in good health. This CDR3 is CASSYTPGDSNSPLHF. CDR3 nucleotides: TGTGCCAGCAGTTACACGCCGGGGGACAGTAATTCACCCCTCCACTTT.